One and the same sample provided the 16 T cell receptor beta chains below, sequenced in a study of tumor-infiltrating lymphocytes in localized non-small cell lung cancer. Method: immunoSEQ multiplex PCR; TCRdb's copy keeps in-frame clones and lacks some. The table records approximately 3,200 clones, roughly 58% of them present only once. Sequenced sample: uninvolved lung tissue not adjacent to the tumor. The receptors were sampled from a human donor with non-small cell lung cancer.

This clone is labeled as medium-sized. The chain is built from TRBV28 and TRBJ2-7; 8 bases are shared with TRBD2. This CDR3 comprises 17 residues. V shed 5 bases, J shed 1 base, and the junction held 13 bases outside the gene matches. CDR1 and CDR2 from the germline V gene are MDHEN and SYDVKM. CDR3 sequence reads: CASSPLILREVSYEQYF. For the CDR3, the DNA is TGTGCCAGCAGTCCCCTGATCTTGCGGGAGGTATCCTACGAGCAGTACTTC.

This chain links TRBV19 with TRBJ1-1; D is perhaps TRBD1 (6 bases). This CDR3 contains 18 residues. Trimming pared 7 bases from V and 0 bases from J, leaving 24 bases between. Germline CDR1 is LNHDA and CDR2 is SQIVND (reference sequence). The CDR3: CASTPLGGGSRMNTEAFF. The CDR3, as DNA: TGTGCCAGTACCCCCTTAGGGGGTGGGTCCCGTATGAACACTGAAGCTTTCTTT.

This clone was counted between two and nine times. The V and J genes are TRBV19 and TRBJ1-1; D is possibly TRBD1 (6 bases). V dropped 7 bases and J dropped 0 bases, with 18 bases sitting between them. The length of the CDR3 is 16 residues. The germline V gene has CDR1 LNHDA and CDR2 SQIVND (reference sequence). CDR3 bases: TGTGCCAGTATGCCCGTGGGGGGCCTTATGAACACTGAAGCTTTCTTT. Its translation: CASMPVGGLMNTEAFF. Variable domain in full (rest from reference TRBV19 and TRBJ1-1): DGGITQSPKYLFRKEGQNVTLSCEQNLNHDAMYWYRQDPGQGLRLIYYSQIVNDFQKGDIAEGYSVSREKKESFPLTVTSAQKNPTAFYLCASMPVGGLMNTEAFFGQGTRLTVV.

This rearrangement joins TRBV2 to TRBJ2-7; 9 bases are a match to TRBD1. The CDR3 loop spans 15 amino acids. The trim removed 6 bases at V and 2 bases at J, leaving 8 bases unmatched. CDR1 is SNHLY, CDR2 FYNNEI, per germline. The CDR3 DNA follows: TGTGCCAGCAGCCCAACAGGGGGCCTCCCCTACGAGCAGTACTTC. Translating gives CASSPTGGLPYEQYF.

This clone appeared a few times. V usage is TRBV27 and J usage is TRBJ1-1, with D hard to call. Germline assignment: CDR1 MNHEY and CDR2 SMNVEV (reference sequence). The CDR3 sequence is 14 residues long. V shed 1 base and J shed 1 base, with 7 bases lying between them. The CDR3 sequence is CASSLWSGNTEAFF. CDR3 DNA sequence: TGTGCCAGCAGTTTATGGTCAGGGAACACTGAAGCTTTCTTT.

This chain links TRBV27 with TRBJ2-1, with D maybe TRBD2 (7 bases). Germline values: CDR1 MNHEY, CDR2 SMNVEV (reference sequence). V gave up 6 bases and J gave up 10 bases, with 16 bases separating them. The CDR3 is made up of 13 amino acids. The DNA for the CDR3 is TGTGCCAGCAGGAGGGGGAGCGGGAAGGAGCAGTTCTTC. This codes for CASRRGSGKEQFF.

A few counts support this clone. The rearrangement links TRBV5-1 to TRBJ2-5; TRBD2 matches 9 bases. The CDR3 length is 15 residues. V shed 2 bases, J shed 3 bases, and the junction held 5 bases outside the gene matches. CDR1 SGHRS and CDR2 YFSETQ come from the germline V gene. The CDR3 DNA follows: TGCGCCAGCAGCTTAGCGGGGACTAGCAAAGAGACCCAGTACTTC. This translates into CASSLAGTSKETQYF.

V and J are TRBV7-6 and TRBJ1-1, with 8 bases aligning to TRBD1. The V gene end was trimmed by 3 bases and the J gene end by 5 bases; junction bases not matched to a gene: 5. Germline CDR1 is SGHVS and CDR2 is FNYEAQ. The CDR3 covers 14 residues. For the CDR3, the DNA is TGTGCCAGCAGCTTGGACAGGGCGGGAACTGAAGCTTTCTTT. Translation gives CASSLDRAGTEAFF.

This clone was detected a few times. The chain couples TRBV11-1 to TRBJ2-7; D gene ambiguous. The CDR3 extends over 12 amino acids. CDR1 is SGHAT, CDR2 FQDESV, per germline (reference sequence). The V end lost 2 bases, the J end lost 4 bases, and 6 bases lay between the germline ends. In nucleotides, the CDR3 is TGTGCCAGCAGCTTATCAGAATACGAGCAGTACTTC. Translation gives CASSLSEYEQYF.

This rearrangement joins TRBV2 to TRBJ1-1, with D perhaps TRBD1 (6 bases). The V and J ends lost 3 bases and 1 base respectively, with 12 bases between them. The CDR3 extends over 15 amino acids. Per germline, CDR1 SNHLY and CDR2 FYNNEI. CDR3 coding DNA: TGTGCCAGCAGTGACCAGGGGCCACGGAACACTGAAGCTTTCTTT. This encodes CASSDQGPRNTEAFF.

The chain has TRBV30 and TRBJ2-1; D not certain. Trimming left V 4 bases short and J 4 bases short, with 11 bases between. Germline V gives CDR1 GTSNPN, CDR2 SVGIG (reference sequence). The CDR3 length is 13 residues. CDR3 loop: CAWTANLYNEQFF. CDR3 bases: TGTGCCTGGACGGCAAATCTATACAATGAGCAGTTCTTC. The whole variable domain, filled in from reference TRBV30 and TRBJ2-1, reads SQTIHQWPATLVQPVGSPLSLECTVEGTSNPNLYWYRQAAGRGLQLLFYSVGIGQISSEVPQNLSASRPQDRQFILSSKKLLLSDSGFYLCAWTANLYNEQFFGPGTRLTVL.

The chain joins TRBV11-3 to TRBJ2-1, with 7 bases fitting TRBD1. The trim removed 6 bases at V and 10 bases at J, leaving 15 bases unmatched. The CDR3 is made up of 15 amino acids. The germline gives CDR1 SGHNT, CDR2 YENEEA. CDR3 region: CASSRQGGLGGEQFF. The CDR3 coding sequence is TGTGCCAGCAGTAGACAGGGCGGTTTGGGTGGGGAGCAGTTCTTC.

This clone rates as medium-sized. This chain uses TRBV19 with TRBJ2-1; no reliable D call. The germline V gene has CDR1 LNHDA and CDR2 SQIVND (reference sequence). Trimming removed 4 bases from V and 6 bases from J, with 10 bases in between. This CDR3 has 13 residues. In nucleotides, the CDR3 is TGTGCCAGTAGTAAGACTTCTCTCAATGAGCAGTTCTTC. Translating gives CASSKTSLNEQFF. The whole variable domain, remainder taken from reference TRBV19 and TRBJ2-1, is DGGITQSPKYLFRKEGQNVTLSCEQNLNHDAMYWYRQDPGQGLRLIYYSQIVNDFQKGDIAEGYSVSREKKESFPLTVTSAQKNPTAFYLCASSKTSLNEQFFGPGTRLTVL.

By sample share, this clone is medium-sized (0.01 to 0.1%). The rearrangement uses TRBV7-2 and TRBJ1-2; 9 nucleotides agree with TRBD1. V was clipped by 5 bases and J by 8 bases; unmatched bases: 6. Looked up from germline, CDR1 is SGHTA and CDR2 is FQGNSA. This CDR3 region has 13 residues. CDR3 in amino acids: CASSRDRVRGYTF. The CDR3 bases are TGTGCCAGCAGCCGGGACAGGGTTCGCGGCTACACCTTC.

This chain joins TRBV9 and TRBJ2-5; D may be TRBD1 (6 bases). V lost 3 bases and J 2 bases, leaving 14 bases between the germline ends. The CDR3 runs 15 residues. Germline V gene data show CDR1 as SGDLS and CDR2 as YYNGEE. CDR3 sequence reads: CASSAPVTGQETQYF. The CDR3 DNA reads as TGTGCCAGCAGCGCGCCCGTGACAGGACAAGAGACCCAGTACTTC.

This clone was counted a few times. CDR3 sequence reads: CASSSLGSSYNEQFF. The DNA of the CDR3 is TGTGCCAGCAGCTCCCTGGGTTCCTCCTACAATGAGCAGTTCTTC. The V and J genes are TRBV5-5 and TRBJ2-1; D unresolved. V was trimmed by 3 bases and J by 0 bases, leaving 10 bases between them. Germline V gene data show CDR1 as SGHKS and CDR2 as YYEKEE (reference sequence). The CDR3 totals 15 residues.